This TCR beta chain was identified during a study of naive and memory T cell subsets. General observations from the study: TCR abundance followed a power law differing between naive and memory subsets. A few larger clonotypes appeared in naive repertoires, especially CD8, possibly memory cells re-expressing CD45RA.

For this clonotype: Its antigen is undetermined.

Alpha and beta libraries were amplified separately from the second PCR onward. CD4+ T cell IFNgamma after overnight CMV lysate exposure gave donor CMV status. An equimolar mix of two oligonucleotides served as the beta constant-region primer for TRBC1 and TRBC2. Ligated cDNA was amplified by four rounds of PCR with nested alpha and beta constant-region primers and SP2. TCRdb fed the UMI-ligation and nested PCR reads into MiXCR, producing one record per CDR3 protein. The sample shows roughly 99,000 distinct CDR3 sequences, around 10% of them seen only once. Germline-derived CDR1 and CDR2 are MNHNS and SASEGT. The CDR3 has 15 amino acids. V shed 6 bases and J shed 0 bases, with 12 bases lying between them.

The chain couples TRBV6-1 to TRBJ1-5; D is ambiguous. The sample comprised naive CD4+ T cells from blood. The source is a human donor in good health. CDR3 residues: CASRVIHNSNQPQHF. CDR3 nucleotides: TGTGCCAGCAGGGTAATTCACAATAGCAATCAGCCCCAGCATTTT.